The next 22 T cell receptor beta chains were all read from a single sample in a study of blood T cell repertoires in COVID-19. Profiling relied on immunoSEQ multiplex PCR, and the TCRdb table lists in-frame clones only, not all of them. The table lists around 300,000 clones, roughly nine tenths of them singletons. The sample comprised peripheral blood. These receptors originate from a woman in her forties who had recovered from COVID-19.

This clone occurred a few times. The chain links TRBV7-9 to TRBJ2-7; TRBD1 agrees at 7 bases. Germline-derived CDR1 and CDR2 are SEHNR and FQNEAQ (reference sequence). V gave up 0 bases and J gave up 4 bases; unmatched junction bases: 6. The CDR3 spans 15 residues. The CDR3 DNA reads TGTGCCAGCAGCTTAGCACAGGGGCGAGTATACGAGCAGTACTTC. It is translated as CASSLAQGRVYEQYF. Supplemented by reference TRBV7-9 and TRBJ2-7, the full variable domain reads DTGVSQNPRHKITKRGQNVTFRCDPISEHNRLYWYRQTLGQGPEFLTYFQNEAQLEKSRLLSDRFSAERPKGSFSTLEIQRTEQGDSAMYLCASSLAQGRVYEQYFGPGTRLTVT.

In nucleotides, the CDR3 is TGCGCCAGCAGCCAAGTATCGGCGGGAGGCCCGGGCGAGCAGTACTTC. Its translation is CASSQVSAGGPGEQYF. This rearrangement joins TRBV4-1 to TRBJ2-7; 8 nucleotides align to TRBD2. Trimming at V came to 1 base and at J to 6 bases, leaving 11 bases not matched to a gene. CDR3 length: 16 amino acids. Germline V lookup: CDR1 MGHRA, CDR2 YSYEKL.

The chain links TRBV19 to TRBJ2-3, with 8 bases matching TRBD2. From germline, CDR1 is LNHDA and CDR2 SQIVND (reference sequence). Trimming took 5 bases from V and 3 from J; bases not matched to a gene: 4. There are 14 residues in the CDR3. As DNA, the CDR3 is TGTGCCAGTAGTGTCCCGGGAGGGACAGATACGCAGTATTTT. Its protein product is CASSVPGGTDTQYF.

This clone was found once. This sequence joins TRBV6-6 and TRBJ1-2; D might be TRBD1 (5 bases). The germline gives CDR1 MNHNY, CDR2 SVGAGI (reference sequence). The CDR3 is 13 amino acids. Trimming left V 10 bases short and J 4 bases short, with 16 bases between. The CDR3 DNA reads TGTGCCACCAAGAGTGGCGGGGGCTATGGCTACACCTTC. Its translation is CATKSGGGYGYTF.

This chain uses TRBV18 with TRBJ2-7; D is uncertain. From germline, CDR1 is KGHSH and CDR2 LQKENI. The CDR3 has 13 amino acids. V was trimmed by 3 bases and J by 2 bases, leaving 8 bases between them. This CDR3 is CASSPGAPYEQYF. The CDR3 DNA reads as TGTGCCAGCTCACCCGGAGCCCCCTACGAGCAGTACTTC. Full variable domain (remainder filled in from reference TRBV18 and TRBJ2-7): NAGVMQNPRHLVRRRGQEARLRCSPMKGHSHVYWYRQLPEEGLKFMVYLQKENIIDESGMPKERFSAEFPKEGPSILRIQQVVRGDSAAYFCASSPGAPYEQYFGPGTRLTVT.

The chain uses TRBV3-1 (or the pseudogene TRBV3-2) and TRBJ2-1; 7 bases agree with TRBD2. The V segment lost 2 bases and the J segment 5 bases; nucleotides outside the gene matches: 3. The CDR3 extends over 14 amino acids. The V gene's germline CDR1 is LGHDT and CDR2 YNNKEL (reference sequence). CDR3 residues: CASSQTGTNNEQFF. The DNA for the CDR3 is TGTGCCAGCAGCCAAACCGGGACTAACAATGAGCAGTTCTTC.

Worth noting for this clone: At one of its ends the junction is not consistent with the germline gene, which may arise from a read error. Distinct nucleotide sequences in the sample also encode this CDR3. The CDR3 coding sequence is TGCGCCAGCAGTTCCTCCCGCGAGCAGTACTTC. Translating it yields CASSSSREQYF. This rearrangement joins TRBV12-3 or TRBV12-4 to TRBJ2-7; no definite D call. The CDR3 runs to 11 residues.

The chain is built from TRBV5-1 and TRBJ1-4, with a tentative D call TRBD1 (5 bases). The V gene's germline CDR1 is SGHRS and CDR2 YFSETQ. Trimming left V 0 bases short and J 7 bases short, with 10 bases between. This CDR3 has 14 amino acids. The CDR3 region has the DNA TGCGCCAGCAGCTTGGCGGGGGACGCTGAAAAACTGTTTTTT. Protein product: CASSLAGDAEKLFF.

The chain joins TRBV5-1 to TRBJ2-5; TRBD2 matches at 7 bases. The germline gives CDR1 SGHRS, CDR2 YFSETQ. V was clipped by 1 base and J by 3 bases; unmatched bases: 6. The CDR3 has 15 residues. DNA of the CDR3: TGCGCCAGCAGCTTGAACGGGGGGATGGAAGAGACCCAGTACTTC. This gives the protein CASSLNGGMEETQYF.

This sequence joins TRBV18 and TRBJ2-1; 10 nucleotides line up with TRBD1. After removal of 6 bases from V and 7 bases from J, the junction contained 12 bases not matched to a gene. This CDR3 comprises 16 residues. Germline assignment: CDR1 KGHSH and CDR2 LQKENI. This chain's CDR3 is CASSVVIGQGGNEQFF. In DNA form, the CDR3 reads TGTGCCAGCTCGGTCGTGATAGGACAGGGGGGAAATGAGCAGTTCTTC.

This clone was found once. The rearrangement joins TRBV28 to TRBJ1-6; TRBD1 is a possible D gene (6 bases). V was cut by 4 bases and J by 10 bases, with 20 bases left in between. This CDR3 comprises 16 residues. The germline V gene encodes CDR1 MDHEN and CDR2 SYDVKM. The CDR3 DNA follows: TGTGCCAGCAGTTCCCTGTACAGGGATCGGGCCTCACCCCTCCACTTT. Its protein is CASSSLYRDRASPLHF.

The rearrangement links TRBV11-3 to TRBJ2-2, with D uncertain. The CDR3 is 16 residues long. Per germline, CDR1 SGHNT and CDR2 YENEEA. Between the trimmed V and J ends, which lost 5 bases and 3 bases, there was a span of 16 bases. The CDR3 DNA is TGTGCCAGCAGCCCCTTCGAGGAGTTCTACACCGGGGAGCTGTTTTTT. Its protein product is CASSPFEEFYTGELFF.

Comments on this clone: The junction departs from germline at one end; a sequencing error may be responsible. The V gene is TRBV7-3, the J gene TRBJ2-3; 8 bases are shared with TRBD2. The CDR3 has 15 residues. The germline V gene encodes CDR1 SGHTA and CDR2 FQGTGA. The CDR3 reads CASSLTGEAGGKLNF. CDR3 DNA: TGTGCCAGCAGCTTAACAGGGGAGGCGGGAGGCAAGTTGAATTTT.

DNA for the CDR3: TGTGCCATCAGTGAGTATGGCGGGAGTAAGAATGAGCAGTTCTTC. Amino acids: CAISEYGGSKNEQFF. The J gene is TRBJ2-1, the V gene TRBV10-3; 7 bases agree with TRBD2. There are 15 residues in the CDR3. Per germline, CDR1 ENHRY and CDR2 SYGVKD. With 1 base clipped from V and 7 bases from J, the junction kept 7 bases outside the gene matches.

In DNA form, the CDR3 reads TGTGCCAGCAGTTTATCCTCCAGGGGAAGACGGCAGCCCCAGCATTTT. Amino acids: CASSLSSRGRRQPQHF. The genes are TRBV27 and TRBJ1-5; TRBD1 might be the D (6 bases). CDR1 MNHEY and CDR2 SMNVEV come from the germline V gene (reference sequence). CDR3 size: 16 residues. V was clipped by 0 bases and J by 7 bases, with 16 bases between them.

The gene calls are TRBV19 and TRBJ2-3, with TRBD2 matching 13 bases. Germline lookup yields CDR1 LNHDA and CDR2 SQIVND (reference sequence). CDR3 length: 14 residues. Trimming took 5 bases from V and 8 from J; bases not matched to a gene: 4. The CDR3: CASSALAGGVTQYF. The CDR3 coding sequence is TGTGCCAGTAGTGCACTAGCGGGAGGGGTTACGCAGTATTTT.

The J gene is TRBJ2-7, the V gene TRBV7-2, with TRBD2 as a possible D gene (6 bases). The CDR3 spans 15 residues. Trimming cost V 1 base and J 4 bases, with 14 bases left between them. Per the germline V gene, CDR1 is SGHTA and CDR2 is FQGNSA. The CDR3 nucleotides read TGTGCCAGCAGCTTAGGGTCCGGGAGCGGATACGAGCAGTACTTC. It codes for CASSLGSGSGYEQYF.

For the CDR3, the DNA is TGTGCCAGCTCCGGGAGCCCAAATGAGCAGTTCTTC. It specifies CASSGSPNEQFF. The rearrangement joins TRBV7-2 to TRBJ2-1; tentative D call: TRBD2 (6 bases). The ends were cut back, 8 bases at V and 7 bases at J, with 12 bases in the middle. This CDR3 spans 12 amino acids. CDR1 is SGHTA and CDR2 is FQGNSA in the germline V gene. Based on the CDR3 plus reference TRBV7-2 and TRBJ2-1, the full variable domain is GAGVSQSPSNKVTEKGKDVELRCDPISGHTALYWYRQSLGQGLEFLIYFQGNSAPDKSGLPSDRFSAERTGGSVSTLTIQRTQQEDSAVYLCASSGSPNEQFFGPGTRLTVL.

The DNA of the CDR3 is TGTGCCAGCAGTGGGCTAGCGGGGGAGACCCAGTACTTC. Encoded protein: CASSGLAGETQYF. The J gene is TRBJ2-5, the V gene TRBV2, with 9 bases aligning to TRBD2. This CDR3 spans 13 amino acids. CDR1 and CDR2 from the germline V gene are SNHLY and FYNNEI. The ends lost 4 bases at V and 5 bases at J; junction bases unmatched: 2.

This chain uses TRBV9 with TRBJ2-5; tentatively, D is TRBD2 (6 bases). The CDR3 is made up of 14 amino acids. Trimming took off 6 bases at V and 0 bases at J, with 12 bases between the two ends. CDR1 and CDR2 (germline): SGDLS, YYNGEE. The CDR3 DNA is TGTGCCAGCACCAAAGGAGGGGACCAAGAGACCCAGTACTTC. Translation: CASTKGGDQETQYF.

This chain connects TRBV4-1 to TRBJ1-6; D unclear. The CDR3 contains 16 residues. The V end was cut by 0 bases, the J end by 6 bases, with 12 bases between. Germline CDR1 reads MGHRA; CDR2 reads YSYEKL. The CDR3 nucleotides are TGCGCCAGCAGCCAAGATCCCGGGTCCCCTAATTCACCCCTCCACTTT. Its protein is CASSQDPGSPNSPLHF.

The chain couples TRBV15 to TRBJ2-5; tentative D call: TRBD1 (6 bases). Germline CDR1 and CDR2: LNHNV and YYDKDF (reference sequence). V lost 0 bases and J 4 bases, leaving 12 bases between the germline ends. CDR3 length: 15 residues. DNA for the CDR3: TGTGCCACCAGCAGAGAGGGTCGAGGGGGAGAGACCCAGTACTTC. Protein: CATSREGRGGETQYF.